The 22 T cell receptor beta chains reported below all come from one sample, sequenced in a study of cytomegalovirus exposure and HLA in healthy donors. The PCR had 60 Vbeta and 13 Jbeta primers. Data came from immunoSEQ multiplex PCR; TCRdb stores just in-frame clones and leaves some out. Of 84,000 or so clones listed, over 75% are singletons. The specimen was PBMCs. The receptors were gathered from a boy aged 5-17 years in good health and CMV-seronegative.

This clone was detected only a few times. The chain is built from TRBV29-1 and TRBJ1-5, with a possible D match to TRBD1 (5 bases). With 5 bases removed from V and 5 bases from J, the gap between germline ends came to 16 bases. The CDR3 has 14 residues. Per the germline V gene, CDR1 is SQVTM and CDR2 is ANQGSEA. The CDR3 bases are TGCAGCGTTTGTGTGACAGACGAATATCAGCCCCAGCATTTT. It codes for CSVCVTDEYQPQHF. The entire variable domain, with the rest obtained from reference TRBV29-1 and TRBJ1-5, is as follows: SAVISQKPSRDICQRGTSLTIQCQVDSQVTMMFWYRQQPGQSLTLIATANQGSEATYESGFVIDKFPISRPNLTFSTLTVSNMSPEDSSIYLCSVCVTDEYQPQHFGDGTRLSIL.

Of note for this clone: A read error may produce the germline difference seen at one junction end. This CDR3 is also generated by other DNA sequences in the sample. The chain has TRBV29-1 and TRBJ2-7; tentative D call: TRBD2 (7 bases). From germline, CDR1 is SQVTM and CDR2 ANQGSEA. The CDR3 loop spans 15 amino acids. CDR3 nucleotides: TGCAGCGTCAGGGGAGGGGGGACGGGGCCCTATGAGCAGTACTTC. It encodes CSVRGGGTGPYEQYF.

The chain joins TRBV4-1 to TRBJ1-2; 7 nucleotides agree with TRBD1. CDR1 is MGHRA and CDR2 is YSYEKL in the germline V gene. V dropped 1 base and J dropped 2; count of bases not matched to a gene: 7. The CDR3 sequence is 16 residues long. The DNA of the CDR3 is TGCGCCAGCAGCCAAGTTAGACAGGGAGAGAACTATGGCTACACCTTC. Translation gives CASSQVRQGENYGYTF.

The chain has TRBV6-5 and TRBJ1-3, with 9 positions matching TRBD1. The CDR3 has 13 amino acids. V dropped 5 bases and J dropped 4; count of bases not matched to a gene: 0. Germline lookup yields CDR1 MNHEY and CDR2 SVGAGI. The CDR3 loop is CASSGTGGNTIYF. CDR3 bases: TGTGCCAGCAGTGGGACAGGGGGAAACACCATATATTTT.

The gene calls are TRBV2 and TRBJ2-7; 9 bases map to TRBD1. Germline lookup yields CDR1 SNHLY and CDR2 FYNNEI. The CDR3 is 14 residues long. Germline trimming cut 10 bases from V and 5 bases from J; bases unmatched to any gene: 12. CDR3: CAKTGTGPYHEQYF. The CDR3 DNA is TGTGCCAAGACCGGGACAGGGCCTTACCACGAGCAGTACTTC.

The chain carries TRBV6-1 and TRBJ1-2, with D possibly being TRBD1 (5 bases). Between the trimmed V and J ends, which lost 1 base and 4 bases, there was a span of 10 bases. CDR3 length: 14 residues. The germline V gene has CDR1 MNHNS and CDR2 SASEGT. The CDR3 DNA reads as TGTGCCAGCAGTGAAGAGGGGTCAGTCTATGGCTACACCTTC. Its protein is CASSEEGSVYGYTF.

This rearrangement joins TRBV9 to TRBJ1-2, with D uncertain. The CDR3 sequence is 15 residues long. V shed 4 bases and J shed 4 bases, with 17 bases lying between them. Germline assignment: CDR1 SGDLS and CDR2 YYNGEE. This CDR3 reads CASSPRSLELYGYTF. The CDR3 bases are TGTGCCAGCAGCCCCAGGTCCCTTGAACTCTATGGCTACACCTTC. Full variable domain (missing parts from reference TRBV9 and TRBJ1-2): DSGVTQTPKHLITATGQRVTLRCSPRSGDLSVYWYQQSLDQGLQFLIQYYNGEERAKGNILERFSAQQFPDLHSELNLSSLELGDSALYFCASSPRSLELYGYTFGSGTRLTVV.

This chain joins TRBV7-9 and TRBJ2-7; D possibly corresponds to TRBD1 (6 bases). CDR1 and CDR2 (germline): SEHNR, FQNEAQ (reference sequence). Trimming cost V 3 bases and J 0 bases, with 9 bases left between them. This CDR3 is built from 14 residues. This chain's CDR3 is CASSFGQPSYEQYF. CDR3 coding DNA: TGTGCCAGCAGCTTCGGACAGCCCTCCTACGAGCAGTACTTC.

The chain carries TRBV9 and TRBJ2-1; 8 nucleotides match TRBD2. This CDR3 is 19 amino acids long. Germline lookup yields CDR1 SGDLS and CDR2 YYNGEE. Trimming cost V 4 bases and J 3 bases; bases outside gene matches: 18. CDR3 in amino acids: CASSPTYPVAGSFYNEQFF. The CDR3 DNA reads TGTGCCAGCAGCCCCACCTACCCGGTAGCGGGATCATTCTACAATGAGCAGTTCTTC.

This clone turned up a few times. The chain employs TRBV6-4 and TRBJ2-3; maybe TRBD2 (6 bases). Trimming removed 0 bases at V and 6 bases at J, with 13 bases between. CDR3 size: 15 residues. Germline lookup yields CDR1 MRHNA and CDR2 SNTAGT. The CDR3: CASSDSTGEADTQYF. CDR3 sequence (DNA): TGTGCCAGCAGTGACTCTACGGGGGAGGCGGATACGCAGTATTTT.

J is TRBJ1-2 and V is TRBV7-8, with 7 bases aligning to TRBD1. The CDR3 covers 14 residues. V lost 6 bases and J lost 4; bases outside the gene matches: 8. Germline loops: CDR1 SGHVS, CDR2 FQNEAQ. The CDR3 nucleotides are TGTGCCAGCAGTCCTGGGACAGCGATCTATGGCTACACCTTC. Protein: CASSPGTAIYGYTF.

The chain's CDR3 is CASRIGQGGTEAFF. CDR3 in DNA: TGCGCCAGCAGGATAGGACAGGGAGGGACTGAAGCTTTCTTT. This chain connects TRBV5-1 to TRBJ1-1, with 8 bases fitting TRBD1. Germline V gene lookup returns CDR1 SGHRS and CDR2 YFSETQ. There are 14 residues in the CDR3. V trimming: 5 bases; J trimming: 5 bases; junction bases outside the gene matches: 8.

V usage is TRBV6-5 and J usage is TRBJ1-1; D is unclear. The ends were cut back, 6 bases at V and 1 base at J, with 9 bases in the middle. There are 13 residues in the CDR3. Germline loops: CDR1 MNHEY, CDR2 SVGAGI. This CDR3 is CASRARQNTEAFF. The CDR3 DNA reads TGTGCCAGCAGAGCAAGACAGAACACTGAAGCTTTCTTT.

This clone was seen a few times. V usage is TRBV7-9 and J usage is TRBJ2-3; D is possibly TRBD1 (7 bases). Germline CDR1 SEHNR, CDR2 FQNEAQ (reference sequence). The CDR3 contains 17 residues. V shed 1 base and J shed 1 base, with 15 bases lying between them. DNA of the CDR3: TGTGCCAGCAGCTTAGTTCGGACAGGCGGGGGCACAGATACGCAGTATTTT. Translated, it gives CASSLVRTGGGTDTQYF.

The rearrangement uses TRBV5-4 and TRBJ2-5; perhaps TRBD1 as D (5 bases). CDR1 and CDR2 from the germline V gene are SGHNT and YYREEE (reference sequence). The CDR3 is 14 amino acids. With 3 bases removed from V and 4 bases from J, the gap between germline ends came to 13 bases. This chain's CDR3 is CASSSTDSPETQYF. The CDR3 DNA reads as TGTGCCAGCAGCTCTACCGACAGCCCAGAGACCCAGTACTTC.

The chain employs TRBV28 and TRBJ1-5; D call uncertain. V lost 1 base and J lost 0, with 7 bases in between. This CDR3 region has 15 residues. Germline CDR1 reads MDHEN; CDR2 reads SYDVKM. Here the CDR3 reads CASSLFSVSNQPQHF. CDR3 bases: TGTGCCAGCAGTTTATTTTCAGTTAGCAATCAGCCCCAGCATTTT.

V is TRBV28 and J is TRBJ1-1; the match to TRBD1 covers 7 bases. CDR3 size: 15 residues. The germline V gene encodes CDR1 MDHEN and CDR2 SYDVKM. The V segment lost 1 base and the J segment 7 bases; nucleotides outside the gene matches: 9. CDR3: CASSLSGTAKVEAFF. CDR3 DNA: TGTGCCAGCAGTTTATCCGGGACAGCCAAAGTTGAAGCTTTCTTT.

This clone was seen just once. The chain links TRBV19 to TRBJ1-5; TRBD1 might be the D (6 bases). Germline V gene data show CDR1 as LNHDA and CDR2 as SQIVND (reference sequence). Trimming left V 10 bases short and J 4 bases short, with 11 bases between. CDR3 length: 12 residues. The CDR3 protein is CATADSNQPQHF. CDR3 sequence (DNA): TGTGCCACCGCGGACAGTAATCAGCCCCAGCATTTT. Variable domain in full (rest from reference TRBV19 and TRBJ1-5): DGGITQSPKYLFRKEGQNVTLSCEQNLNHDAMYWYRQDPGQGLRLIYYSQIVNDFQKGDIAEGYSVSREKKESFPLTVTSAQKNPTAFYLCATADSNQPQHFGDGTRLSIL.

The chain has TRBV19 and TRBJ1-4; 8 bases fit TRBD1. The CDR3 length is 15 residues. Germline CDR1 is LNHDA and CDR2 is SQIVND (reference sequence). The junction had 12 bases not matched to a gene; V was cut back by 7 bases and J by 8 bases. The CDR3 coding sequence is TGTGCCAGTAAGGAGGTGGACAGGGTTTGGGAAAAACTGTTTTTT. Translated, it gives CASKEVDRVWEKLFF.

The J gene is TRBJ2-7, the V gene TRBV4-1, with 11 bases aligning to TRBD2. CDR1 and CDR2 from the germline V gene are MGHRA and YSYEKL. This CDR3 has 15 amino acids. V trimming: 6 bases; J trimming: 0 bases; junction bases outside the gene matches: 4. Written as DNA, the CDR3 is TGCGCCAGCAGTTTTAGCGGGGGGGGCTCCTACGAGCAGTACTTC. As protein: CASSFSGGGSYEQYF.

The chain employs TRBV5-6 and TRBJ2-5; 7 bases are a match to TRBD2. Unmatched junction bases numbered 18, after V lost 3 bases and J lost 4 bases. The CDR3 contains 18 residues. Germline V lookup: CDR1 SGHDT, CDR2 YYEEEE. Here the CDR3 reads CASSYRLTSGAPGETQYF. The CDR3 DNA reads TGTGCCAGCAGCTACCGACTAACCAGCGGGGCCCCTGGAGAGACCCAGTACTTC.

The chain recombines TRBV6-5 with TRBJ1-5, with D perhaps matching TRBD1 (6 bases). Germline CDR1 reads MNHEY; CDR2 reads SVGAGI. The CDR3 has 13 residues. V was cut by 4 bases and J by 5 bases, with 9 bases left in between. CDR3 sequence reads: CASSLQGHQPQHF. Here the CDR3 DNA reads TGTGCCAGCAGTTTGCAGGGGCATCAGCCCCAGCATTTT.